What follows is one T cell receptor beta chain and its context. Its antigen specificity is not known. Base qualities are not recorded, but no much larger clone differs from it by a single base. The library came from the immunoSEQ multiplex PCR assay. For most patients, genomic DNA was isolated with the Qiagen DNeasy Blood and Tissue Kit and sent frozen to Adaptive Biotechnologies for TCR sequencing. For most patients, genomic DNA was subjected to high-throughput TCR-beta CDR3 sequencing by Adaptive Biotechnologies. As for the original processing: Adaptive's ImmunoSEQ software supplied the TCR sequencing data for around 19 patients, while MiXCR and VDJtools were used to process a few other patients. CD4 versus CD8 sorting errors were corrected by removing sequences found in both subsets at a frequency ratio below 5:1. Because the origin of CDR3 nucleotide sequences shared between donor and recipient could not be assigned, those sequences were removed. Alloreactive clones required at least 2-fold expansion over unstimulated cells and minimum CFSE-low frequency of 0.002% (template counts) or 0.001% (read counts). Mappable clones were those detected in sequenced pre-transplant spleen, lymph node, or MLR CFSE-low populations of the donor or recipient. Cumulative frequency of alloreactive clones was calculated as a percentage of all sequences weighted by copy number. TCRdb holds this immuneACCESS table with in-frame rearrangements only. Some clones are missing; in checked studies, unresolved V genes explain under half, and the rest has no known cause. Clone size and V and J calls were adopted from that table, with D and trimming inferred from the DNA. Counted in this sample were about 110,000 clones; roughly nine tenths of them appeared once. The leading ten clones occupy roughly 0.24% of the sample.

In light of the paper, this sample's time point label describes: cells obtained before transplantation from donor or recipient. CD3+CD4+ and CD3+CD8+ populations were FACS-sorted from unstimulated pre-transplant donor and recipient cells taken from spleen or lymph nodes. The sample comes from a study of graft-versus-host responses after intestinal transplantation (dated by TCRdb to the early 2020s). Study-level background: The transplants that recipients received were multivisceral, liver-intestinal, or isolated intestinal. The cohort enrolled around 25 intestinal transplant recipients including one retransplant, and 3 patients lacking pretransplant specimens were excluded. Donor T cell macrochimerism was defined as a peak of at least 4% donor T cells among recipient peripheral blood mononuclear cells. To identify alloreactive clones, pre-transplant mixed lymphocyte reaction products were sequenced and compared with unstimulated pre-transplant donor and recipient T cells. Every recipient was given anti-thymocyte globulin induction, followed by about three years of maintenance tacrolimus and steroids. Instead of going to the commercial service, samples from a few later patients were sequenced in-house on an Illumina MiSeq and processed with MiXCR. After intestinal transplantation, graft-versus-host and host-versus-graft alloreactive T cell clones in the graft, circulation and bone marrow were tracked using bulk TCR-beta CDR3 sequencing. Here is what the overall study found, with its caveats: Conclusions were limited by the relatively low number and heterogeneity of intestinal transplant patients. Early after transplant, peak levels of circulating GvH clones were found to be associated with declines in HvG clones. In patients with donor T cell macrochimerism, the allografts had high GvH to HvG T cell clonal ratios. GvH clones were detected in recipient bone marrow, and some appeared earlier in ileal mucosa or blood, consistent with an intestinal mucosal origin.

A distance of 9 bases separates the germline ends of V and J, which lose 4 bases and 5 bases respectively. The germline V gene specifies SGDLS as CDR1 and YYNGEE as CDR2. Taken from cysteine to phenylalanine, the CDR3 has 13 residues. Only the CDR3 DNA stays, 39 bases, in frame from base 1. The sequenced sample was unstimulated CD4+ T cells sorted from spleen or lymph node cells, obtained before transplant. This TCR was recovered from a human donor who was the organ donor for an intestinal transplant. The V gene is TRBV9 and the J gene is TRBJ2-2, with the D gene too uncertain to name. The encoded CDR3 is CASSLSGTGELFF. DNA sequence: TGTGCCAGCAGCCTAAGTGGGACCGGGGAGCTGTTTTTT.